The clone carrying this T cell receptor beta chain appeared a few times. Its specificity is not known. The method was immunoSEQ multiplex PCR; TCRdb's version includes in-frame clones alone and lacks a portion of them. The profile shows some 21,000 clones, more than 75% of them singletons. The data were taken from a study of PD-1 blockade in classical Hodgkin lymphoma. Stated time point: newly diagnosed, previously untreated cHL patient sample. Applied to thawed PBMCs, magnetic negative selection was the method used to isolate CD8+ T cells. As a comparison, the study used PBMCs from newly diagnosed, untreated classical Hodgkin lymphoma. Notes on the study in general: A reduction in baseline TCR diversity was reportedly seen in newly diagnosed patients relative to healthy donors. Factors driving the repertoire differences, possibly disease activity or prior therapy, remain undefined.

Trimming took 4 bases from V and 4 from J; bases not matched to a gene: 7. CDR1 and CDR2 (germline): SGHRS, YFSETQ. The CDR3 covers 15 residues. The rearrangement uses TRBV5-1 and TRBJ1-5, with 8 bases lining up with TRBD1. This clonotype originated in a human donor with classical Hodgkin lymphoma. Sequenced: CD8+ T cells from blood. CDR3 in amino acids: CASSPDGQGNQPQHF. In nucleotides, the CDR3 is TGCGCCAGCAGCCCAGACGGACAGGGAAATCAGCCCCAGCATTTT.